One and the same sample provided the 2 T cell receptor beta chains below, sequenced in a study of blood T cell repertoires in COVID-19. Sequencing was performed with immunoSEQ multiplex PCR; in TCRdb, only in-frame clones are kept and a portion is missing. The sample lists a few hundred thousand clones; about 87% were seen once. The sample comprised PBMCs or T cells enriched from blood (not recorded which). Receptors were obtained from a woman in her forties or fifties who had recovered from COVID-19.

The chain employs TRBV7-6 and TRBJ2-3; a possible D gene is TRBD1 (5 bases). CDR1 is SGHVS and CDR2 is FNYEAQ in the germline V gene. Trimming cost V 5 bases and J 2 bases, with 14 bases left between them. This CDR3 has 15 amino acids. As DNA, the CDR3 is TGTGCCAGCAGCCCAGCGCTGGGGCTCACAGATACGCAGTATTTT. As protein: CASSPALGLTDTQYF.

The chain has TRBV18 and TRBJ2-2, with a possible D match to TRBD1 (6 bases). Germline CDR1 reads KGHSH; CDR2 reads LQKENI. The CDR3 extends over 14 amino acids. V was cut by 3 bases and J by 3 bases, with 8 bases left in between. The CDR3 protein is CASSPSGDTGELFF. The CDR3 DNA is TGTGCCAGCTCACCGTCAGGGGACACCGGGGAGCTGTTTTTT. The whole variable domain, filled in from reference TRBV18 and TRBJ2-2, reads NAGVMQNPRHLVRRRGQEARLRCSPMKGHSHVYWYRQLPEEGLKFMVYLQKENIIDESGMPKERFSAEFPKEGPSILRIQQVVRGDSAAYFCASSPSGDTGELFFGEGSRLTVL.